The 25 T cell receptor beta chains listed next were all sequenced from one sample in a study of patients and donors after allogeneic stem cell transplantation. One entry per CDR3 protein results from TCRdb running MiXCR on the RT-PCR reads. The table lists about 410,000 distinct CDR3 sequences, roughly 16% of them singletons. Sample: blood, either unsorted or a sorted T cell fraction (not recorded which). The receptors stem from a human donor who was either an allogeneic HSCT recipient or a stem cell or donor lymphocyte infusion donor (not recorded which). It is not recorded whose cells these are; they may come from a transplant donor.

The chain is built from TRBV20-1 and TRBJ2-7; 7 bases map to TRBD2. Germline V gives CDR1 DFQATT, CDR2 SNEGSKA (reference sequence). CDR3 length equals 14 residues. V gave up 6 bases and J gave up 0 bases; unmatched junction bases: 8. Written as DNA, the CDR3 is TGCAGTGCCGGGGGGAAAGTTGGCTCCTACGAGCAGTACTTC. It specifies CSAGGKVGSYEQYF.

This clonotype has just a few counts. The gene calls are TRBV6-5 and TRBJ1-6, with 7 bases that match TRBD1. The V gene's germline CDR1 is MNHEY and CDR2 SVGAGI. The CDR3 is 15 amino acids. V trimming: 2 bases; J trimming: 4 bases; junction bases outside the gene matches: 2. CDR3 sequence: CASSYEQGYNSPLHF. CDR3 nucleotides: TGTGCCAGCAGTTACGAACAGGGGTATAATTCACCCCTCCACTTT.

The chain combines TRBV5-1 with TRBJ1-1; D not resolved. Germline V gene lookup returns CDR1 SGHRS and CDR2 YFSETQ. The length of the CDR3 is 14 residues. The V end was cut by 2 bases, the J end by 1 base, with 9 bases between. The CDR3 bases are TGCGCCAGCAGCTTAGGCAGCTCGAACACTGAAGCTTTCTTT. Encoded protein: CASSLGSSNTEAFF.

This clonotype has a handful of counts. This chain links TRBV12-3 or TRBV12-4 with TRBJ1-1; D may be TRBD1 (5 bases). Trimming took off 11 bases at V and 7 bases at J, with 23 bases between the two ends. This CDR3 has 14 amino acids. The CDR3, as DNA: TGTGCCTCCTGTGGGCCAGGGTTACTAATTGAAGCTTTCTTT. Its protein is CASCGPGLLIEAFF.

This clonotype appeared a few times. The chain carries TRBV7-9 and TRBJ2-1, with 9 bases fitting TRBD2. V trimming: 4 bases; J trimming: 3 bases; junction bases outside the gene matches: 1. There are 14 residues in the CDR3. CDR1 SEHNR and CDR2 FQNEAQ come from the germline V gene (reference sequence). This CDR3 is CASSWTSDYNEQFF. The DNA of the CDR3 is TGTGCCAGCAGCTGGACTAGCGACTACAATGAGCAGTTCTTC. Together with reference TRBV7-9 and TRBJ2-1, the CDR3 gives the full variable domain: DTGVSQNPRHKITKRGQNVTFRCDPISEHNRLYWYRQTLGQGPEFLTYFQNEAQLEKSRLLSDRFSAERPKGSFSTLEIQRTEQGDSAMYLCASSWTSDYNEQFFGPGTRLTVL.

This clonotype was observed a single time. The V and J genes are TRBV4-2 and TRBJ1-1; 9 nucleotides line up with TRBD1. The CDR3 loop spans 15 amino acids. V gave up 1 base and J gave up 1 base; unmatched junction bases: 1. The germline V gene has CDR1 LGHNA and CDR2 YNFKEQ. As DNA, the CDR3 is TGTGCCAGCAGCCAAGCGGGACAGGGGAACACTGAAGCTTTCTTT. It encodes CASSQAGQGNTEAFF.

Turning to this clonotype: At one boundary the junction diverges from the germline segment, which might be a read error. V gene TRBV4-3 combines with J gene TRBJ1-1, with a weak D call TRBD1 (5 bases). This CDR3 contains 15 residues. Germline assignment: CDR1 LGHNA and CDR2 YSLEER. The CDR3 is CASSEEVGRRGEAFF. CDR3 coding DNA: TGCGCCAGCAGCGAAGAAGTGGGACGGCGGGGGGAAGCTTTCTTT.

This clonotype was detected only a few times. This chain uses TRBV10-3 with TRBJ2-7; no reliable D call. Trimming took 6 bases from V and 2 from J, leaving 11 bases between them. CDR3 length: 13 residues. Looked up from germline, CDR1 is ENHRY and CDR2 is SYGVKD. This chain's CDR3 is CAISGRQPYEQYF. For the CDR3, the DNA is TGTGCCATCAGCGGGCGCCAGCCCTACGAGCAGTACTTC.

This sequence joins TRBV7-6 and TRBJ2-2; 11 positions match TRBD1. This CDR3 region has 17 residues. CDR1 and CDR2 (germline): SGHVS, FNYEAQ. The V segment lost 6 bases and the J segment 2 bases; nucleotides outside the gene matches: 8. CDR3 in amino acids: CASRPGQGVANTGELFF. The CDR3 bases are TGTGCCAGCAGACCGGGACAGGGGGTCGCCAACACCGGGGAGCTGTTTTTT.

The V gene is TRBV20-1, the J gene TRBJ2-1; D remains unclear. The CDR3 covers 13 residues. CDR1 and CDR2 (germline): DFQATT, SNEGSKA (reference sequence). V was clipped by 3 bases and J by 5 bases, with 11 bases between them. The CDR3 loop reads CSASPLGNNEQFF. Written as DNA, the CDR3 is TGCAGTGCTAGTCCCCTGGGTAACAATGAGCAGTTCTTC.

In DNA form, the CDR3 reads TGTGCCAGCAGCTTTACTTCTAGCGGGGATATGAGAACAGATACGCAGTATTTT. This sequence encodes CASSFTSSGDMRTDTQYF. This chain links TRBV7-6 with TRBJ2-3, with TRBD2 matching 9 bases. With V trimmed by 3 bases and J by 3 bases, 13 bases remained unmatched. The CDR3 is 18 residues long. Germline V gene data show CDR1 as SGHVS and CDR2 as FNYEAQ.

The sample holds a few counts of this clonotype. The chain is built from TRBV5-6 and TRBJ1-2; no clear D gene. This CDR3 region has 14 residues. Trimming took 4 bases from V and 1 from J, leaving 11 bases between them. Germline V CDR1 and CDR2: SGHDT, YYEEEE. The CDR3 coding sequence is TGTGCCAGCAGCATCCGACGGTTTAACTATGGCTACACCTTC. This gives the protein CASSIRRFNYGYTF.

The chain has TRBV30 and TRBJ2-1; TRBD2 might be the D (6 bases). V was trimmed by 4 bases and J by 5 bases, leaving 9 bases between them. The CDR3 runs 12 residues. The V gene's germline CDR1 is GTSNPN and CDR2 SVGIG (reference sequence). CDR3 protein: CAWMGGNNEQFF. The CDR3 nucleotides read TGTGCCTGGATGGGGGGAAACAATGAGCAGTTCTTC.

This clonotype came up many times. V usage is TRBV12-3 or TRBV12-4 and J usage is TRBJ2-7, with D unresolved. The CDR3 covers 12 residues. V lost 5 bases to trimming and J lost 5 bases, with 10 bases between them. The DNA for the CDR3 is TGTGCCAGCAGTCCTCGTGGCCACGAGCAGTACTTC. Amino acid sequence: CASSPRGHEQYF.

CDR3 sequence (DNA): TGCGCCAGCAGCCAAGATTTGAACGATTCTGAGCAGTTCTTC. Amino acid sequence: CASSQDLNDSEQFF. The V and J genes are TRBV4-3 and TRBJ2-1, with D hard to call. The CDR3 is 14 residues long. V was pared by 0 bases and J by 9 bases, with 12 bases between. The germline CDR1 and CDR2 sequences are LGHNA and YSLEER.

The J gene is TRBJ2-3, the V gene TRBV6-1, with TRBD2 matching 9 bases. This CDR3 region has 15 residues. The V and J ends lost 6 bases and 5 bases, in that order; junction bases with no gene match: 9. Germline-derived CDR1 and CDR2 are MNHNS and SASEGT. Here the CDR3 reads CASRDLSGSKDTQYF. The CDR3 region has the DNA TGTGCCAGCAGGGACCTTAGCGGGAGTAAAGATACGCAGTATTTT.

In this sample, this clonotype turned up a few times. The chain has TRBV29-1 and TRBJ1-4; weak D call: TRBD1 (5 bases). The CDR3 spans 10 residues. Deletions cut 7 bases from V and 14 bases from J, with 14 bases between. Germline CDR1 and CDR2: SQVTM and ANQGSEA. In nucleotides, the CDR3 is TGCAGCGCTCGAATCGGGACGCTGTTTTTT. Its translation: CSARIGTLFF.

This clonotype was seen only a few times. The V call is TRBV7-9, the J call TRBJ1-2; D gene ambiguous. The CDR3 spans 13 residues. Germline V gives CDR1 SEHNR, CDR2 FQNEAQ (reference sequence). V lost 3 bases and J lost 12, with 17 bases in between. The CDR3 DNA reads TGTGCCAGCAGCTTGGAGCCCGCGTTCAAAAACACCTTC. Amino acids: CASSLEPAFKNTF. Full variable domain (rest looked up from reference TRBV7-9 and TRBJ1-2): DTGVSQNPRHKITKRGQNVTFRCDPISEHNRLYWYRQTLGQGPEFLTYFQNEAQLEKSRLLSDRFSAERPKGSFSTLEIQRTEQGDSAMYLCASSLEPAFKNTFGSGTRLTVV.

The gene calls are TRBV29-1 and TRBJ1-2; TRBD1 is a possible D gene (5 bases). Between the trimmed V and J ends, which lost 4 bases and 6 bases, there was a span of 12 bases. The CDR3 totals 12 residues. Germline values: CDR1 SQVTM, CDR2 ANQGSEA. CDR3: CSVVGQGDGYTF. CDR3 in DNA: TGCAGCGTTGTCGGGCAGGGAGATGGCTACACCTTC.

The genes are TRBV20-1 and TRBJ2-1; 10 bases match TRBD2. V was pared by 6 bases and J by 3 bases, with 2 bases of the junction left unmatched. The CDR3 length is 13 residues. From germline, CDR1 is DFQATT and CDR2 SNEGSKA (reference sequence). This CDR3 reads CSARTSGYNEQFF. The CDR3 DNA follows: TGCAGTGCGAGGACTAGCGGCTACAATGAGCAGTTCTTC.

This clonotype was detected a few times. The gene calls are TRBV6-1 and TRBJ1-1; D is unclear. The CDR3 extends over 14 amino acids. The V end lost 8 bases, the J end lost 1 base, and 14 bases lay between the germline ends. CDR1 MNHNS and CDR2 SASEGT come from the germline V gene. CDR3 DNA sequence: TGTGCCAGCTCTAGCTCGACGGGGAACACTGAAGCTTTCTTT. Translating it yields CASSSSTGNTEAFF.

This clonotype was recorded a few times. The chain carries TRBV29-1 and TRBJ2-7; D may correspond to TRBD1 or TRBD2 (5 bases each). CDR1 and CDR2 (germline): SQVTM, ANQGSEA. The CDR3 is made up of 11 amino acids. V gave up 3 bases and J gave up 2 bases, with 5 bases separating them. The CDR3 DNA reads TGCAGCGTTGAGGGACCCTACGAGCAGTACTTC. Its protein is CSVEGPYEQYF.

The chain links TRBV11-2 to TRBJ2-2; no reliable D call. From germline, CDR1 is SGHAT and CDR2 FQNNGV. V lost 0 bases and J 2 bases, leaving 10 bases between the germline ends. The CDR3 extends over 16 amino acids. Here the CDR3 reads CASSLEGLLNTGELFF. The CDR3 DNA reads as TGTGCCAGCAGCTTAGAGGGGTTGTTAAACACCGGGGAGCTGTTTTTT.

This chain joins TRBV25-1 and TRBJ2-5; D perhaps matches TRBD2 (6 bases). CDR3 length equals 17 residues. The ends were cut back, 1 base at V and 4 bases at J, with 19 bases in the middle. CDR1 MGHDK and CDR2 SYGVNS come from the germline V gene. CDR3 DNA sequence: TGTGCCAGCAGTGAATGGGAAGGGGTAAGGGGAGGAGAGACCCAGTACTTC. Amino acid sequence: CASSEWEGVRGGETQYF. Based on the CDR3 plus reference TRBV25-1 and TRBJ2-5, the full variable domain is EADIYQTPRYLVIGTGKKITLECSQTMGHDKMYWYQQDPGMELHLIHYSYGVNSTEKGDLSSESTVSRIRTEHFPLTLESARPSHTSQYLCASSEWEGVRGGETQYFGPGTRLLVL.

This clonotype was seen a handful of times. This chain uses TRBV6-5 with TRBJ2-7; TRBD1 might be the D (6 bases). Germline V gene sequence: CDR1 MNHEY, CDR2 SVGAGI. Trimming cost V 2 bases and J 2 bases, with 13 bases left between them. The CDR3 is 15 residues long. The CDR3 DNA reads as TGTGCCAGCAGTTACATTGTAGGACAGACCTACGAGCAGTACTTC. Translation: CASSYIVGQTYEQYF.